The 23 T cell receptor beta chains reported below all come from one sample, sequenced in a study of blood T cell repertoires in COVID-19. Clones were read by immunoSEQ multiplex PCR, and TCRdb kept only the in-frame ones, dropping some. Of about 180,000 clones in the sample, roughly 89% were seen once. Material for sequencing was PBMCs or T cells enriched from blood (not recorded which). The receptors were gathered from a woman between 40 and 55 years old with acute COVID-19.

The CDR3 DNA sequence: TGTGCCAGCAGCTTAGCGCAGACTAGGCTGAACAATGAGCAGTTCTTC. Its protein is CASSLAQTRLNNEQFF. V is TRBV7-6 and J is TRBJ2-1; TRBD2 is a possible D gene (6 bases). This CDR3 is built from 16 residues. Germline CDR1 and CDR2: SGHVS and FNYEAQ. Between the trimmed V and J ends, which lost 0 bases and 5 bases, there was a span of 14 bases.

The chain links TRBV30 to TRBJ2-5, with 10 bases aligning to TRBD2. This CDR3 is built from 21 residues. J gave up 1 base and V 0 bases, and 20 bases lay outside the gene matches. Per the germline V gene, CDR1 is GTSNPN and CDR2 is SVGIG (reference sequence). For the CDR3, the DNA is TGTGCCTGGAGTGTACCCCATACAAGAGCGGGAGGGTTGATTCCCCAAGAGACCCAGTACTTC. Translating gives CAWSVPHTRAGGLIPQETQYF. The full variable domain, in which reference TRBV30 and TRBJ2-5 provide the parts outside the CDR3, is SQTIHQWPATLVQPVGSPLSLECTVEGTSNPNLYWYRQAAGRGLQLLFYSVGIGQISSEVPQNLSASRPQDRQFILSSKKLLLSDSGFYLCAWSVPHTRAGGLIPQETQYFGPGTRLLVL.

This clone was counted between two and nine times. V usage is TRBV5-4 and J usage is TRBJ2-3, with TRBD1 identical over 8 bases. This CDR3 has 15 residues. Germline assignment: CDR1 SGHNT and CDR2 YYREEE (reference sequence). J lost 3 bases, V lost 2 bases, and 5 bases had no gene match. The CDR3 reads CASSLDRGGTDTQYF. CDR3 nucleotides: TGTGCCAGCAGCTTAGACAGGGGCGGGACAGATACGCAGTATTTT.

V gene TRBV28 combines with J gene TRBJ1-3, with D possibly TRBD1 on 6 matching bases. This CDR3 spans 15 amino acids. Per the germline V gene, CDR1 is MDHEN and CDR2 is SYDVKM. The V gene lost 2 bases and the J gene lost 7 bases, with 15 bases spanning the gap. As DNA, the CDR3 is TGTGCCAGCAGTTTAAGTCAGGGGAGACGGAACACCATATATTTT. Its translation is CASSLSQGRRNTIYF.

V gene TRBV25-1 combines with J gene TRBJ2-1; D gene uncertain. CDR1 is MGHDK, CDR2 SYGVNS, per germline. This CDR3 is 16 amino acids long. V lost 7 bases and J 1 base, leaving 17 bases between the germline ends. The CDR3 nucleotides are TGTGCCAGCATAGGCTCGCTAGGTATATCCTACAATGAGCAGTTCTTC. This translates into CASIGSLGISYNEQFF.

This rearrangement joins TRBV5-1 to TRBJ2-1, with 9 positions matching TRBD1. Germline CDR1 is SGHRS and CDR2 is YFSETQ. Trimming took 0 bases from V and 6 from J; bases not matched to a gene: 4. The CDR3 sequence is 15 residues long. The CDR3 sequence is CASSLVGTGFNEQFF. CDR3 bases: TGCGCCAGCAGCTTGGTCGGGACAGGGTTCAATGAGCAGTTCTTC.

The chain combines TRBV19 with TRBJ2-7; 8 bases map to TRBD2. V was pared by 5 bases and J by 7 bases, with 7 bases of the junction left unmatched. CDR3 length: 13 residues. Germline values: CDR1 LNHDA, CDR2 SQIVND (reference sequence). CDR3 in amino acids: CASSDSGSGEQYF. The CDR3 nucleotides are TGTGCCAGTAGTGACAGCGGGAGCGGGGAGCAGTACTTC.

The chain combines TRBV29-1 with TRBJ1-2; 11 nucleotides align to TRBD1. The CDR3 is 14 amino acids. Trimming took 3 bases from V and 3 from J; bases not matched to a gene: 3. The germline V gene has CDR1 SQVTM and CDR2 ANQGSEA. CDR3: CSVDGTGGDYGYTF. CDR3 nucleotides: TGCAGCGTTGACGGGACAGGGGGGGACTATGGCTACACCTTC.

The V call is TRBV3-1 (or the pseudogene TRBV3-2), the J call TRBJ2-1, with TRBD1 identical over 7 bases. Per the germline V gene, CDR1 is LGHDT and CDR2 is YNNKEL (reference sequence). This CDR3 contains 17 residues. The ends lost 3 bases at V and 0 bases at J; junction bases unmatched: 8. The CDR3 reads CASSQELGGDSYNEQFF. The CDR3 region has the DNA TGTGCCAGCAGCCAGGAATTAGGGGGCGACTCCTACAATGAGCAGTTCTTC.

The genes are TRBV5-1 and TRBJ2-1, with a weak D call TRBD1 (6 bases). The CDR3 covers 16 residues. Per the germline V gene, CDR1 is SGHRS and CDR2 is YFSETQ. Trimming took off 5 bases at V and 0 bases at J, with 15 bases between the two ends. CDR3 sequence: CASRGGAVISYNEQFF. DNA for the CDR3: TGCGCCAGCAGAGGGGGAGCGGTGATCTCCTACAATGAGCAGTTCTTC.

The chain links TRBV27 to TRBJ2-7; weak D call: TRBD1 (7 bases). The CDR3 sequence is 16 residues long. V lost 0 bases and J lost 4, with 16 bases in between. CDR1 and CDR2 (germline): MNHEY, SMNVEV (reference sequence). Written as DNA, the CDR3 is TGTGCCAGCAGTTTATCGTGGCAGGGGGGAGGTTACGAGCAGTACTTC. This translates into CASSLSWQGGGYEQYF.

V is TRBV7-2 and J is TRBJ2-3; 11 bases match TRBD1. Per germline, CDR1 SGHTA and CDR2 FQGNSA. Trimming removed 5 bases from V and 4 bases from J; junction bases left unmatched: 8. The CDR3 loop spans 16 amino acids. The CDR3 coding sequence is TGTGCCAGCAGCCCCTGGACAGGGGGCGCCCCAGATACGCAGTATTTT. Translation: CASSPWTGGAPDTQYF. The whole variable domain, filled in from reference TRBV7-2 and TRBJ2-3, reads GAGVSQSPSNKVTEKGKDVELRCDPISGHTALYWYRQSLGQGLEFLIYFQGNSAPDKSGLPSDRFSAERTGGSVSTLTIQRTQQEDSAVYLCASSPWTGGAPDTQYFGPGTRLTVL.

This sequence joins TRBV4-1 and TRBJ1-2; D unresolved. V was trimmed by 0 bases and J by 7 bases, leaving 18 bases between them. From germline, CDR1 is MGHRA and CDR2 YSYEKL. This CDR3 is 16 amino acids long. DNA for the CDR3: TGCGCCAGCAGCCAAGACCCCAGCAGGCAGTTTCCTGGCTACACCTTC. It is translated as CASSQDPSRQFPGYTF.

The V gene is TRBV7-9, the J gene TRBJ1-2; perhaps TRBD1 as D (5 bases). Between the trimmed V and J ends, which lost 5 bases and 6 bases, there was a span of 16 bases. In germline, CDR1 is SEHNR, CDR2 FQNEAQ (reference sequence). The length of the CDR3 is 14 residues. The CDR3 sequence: CASSDPTQGDGYTF. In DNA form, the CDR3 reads TGTGCCAGCAGCGACCCGACGCAGGGCGATGGCTACACCTTC.

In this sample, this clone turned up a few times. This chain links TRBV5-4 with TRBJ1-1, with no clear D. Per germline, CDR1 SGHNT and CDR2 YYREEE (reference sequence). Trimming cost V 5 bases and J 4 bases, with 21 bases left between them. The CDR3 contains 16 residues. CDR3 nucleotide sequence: TGTGCCAGCAGTCCAAAACATGGGCGCAAATCCACTGAAGCTTTCTTT. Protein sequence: CASSPKHGRKSTEAFF.

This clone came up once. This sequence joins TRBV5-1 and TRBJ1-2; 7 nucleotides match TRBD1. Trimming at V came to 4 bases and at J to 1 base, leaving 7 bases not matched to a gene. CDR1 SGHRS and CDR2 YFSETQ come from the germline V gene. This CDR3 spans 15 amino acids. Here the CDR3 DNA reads TGCGCCAGCAGCGCGGGACAGTCTCTTAACTATGGCTACACCTTC. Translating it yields CASSAGQSLNYGYTF.

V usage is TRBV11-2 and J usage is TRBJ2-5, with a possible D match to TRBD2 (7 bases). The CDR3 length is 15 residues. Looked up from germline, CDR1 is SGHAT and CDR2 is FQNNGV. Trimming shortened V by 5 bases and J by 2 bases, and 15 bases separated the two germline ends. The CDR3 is CASSPRGGGQETQYF. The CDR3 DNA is TGTGCCAGCAGCCCCCGGGGAGGGGGGCAAGAGACCCAGTACTTC.

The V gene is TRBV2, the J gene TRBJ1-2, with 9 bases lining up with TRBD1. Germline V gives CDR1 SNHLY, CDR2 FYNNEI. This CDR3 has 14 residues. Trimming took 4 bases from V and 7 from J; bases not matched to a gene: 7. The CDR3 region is CASSGAGTGFGYTF. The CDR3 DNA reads TGTGCCAGCAGTGGCGCCGGGACAGGGTTTGGCTACACCTTC.

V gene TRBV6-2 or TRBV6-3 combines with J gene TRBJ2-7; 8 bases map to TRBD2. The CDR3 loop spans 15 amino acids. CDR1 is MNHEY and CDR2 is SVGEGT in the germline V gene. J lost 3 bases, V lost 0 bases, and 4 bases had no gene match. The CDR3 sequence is CASSYSSGSYYEQYF. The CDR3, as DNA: TGTGCCAGCAGTTACTCGAGCGGGAGTTACTACGAGCAGTACTTC.

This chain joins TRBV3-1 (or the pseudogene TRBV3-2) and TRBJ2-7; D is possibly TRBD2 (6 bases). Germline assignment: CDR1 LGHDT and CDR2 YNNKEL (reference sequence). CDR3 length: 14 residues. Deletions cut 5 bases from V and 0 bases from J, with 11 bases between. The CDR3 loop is CASSYSGGSYEQYF. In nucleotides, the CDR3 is TGTGCCAGCAGCTACTCCGGGGGCTCCTACGAGCAGTACTTC.

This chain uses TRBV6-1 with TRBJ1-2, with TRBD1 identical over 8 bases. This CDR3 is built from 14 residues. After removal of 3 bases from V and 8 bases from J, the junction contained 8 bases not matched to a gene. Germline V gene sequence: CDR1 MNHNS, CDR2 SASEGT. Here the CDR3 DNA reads TGTGCCAGCAGTGATCCCGGACAGGGCGGAGGCTACACCTTC. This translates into CASSDPGQGGGYTF.

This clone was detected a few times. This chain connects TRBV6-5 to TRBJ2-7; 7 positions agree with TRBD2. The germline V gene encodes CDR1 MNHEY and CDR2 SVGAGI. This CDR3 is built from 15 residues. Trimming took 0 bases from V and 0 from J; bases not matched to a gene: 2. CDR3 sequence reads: CASSYSGGSSYEQYF. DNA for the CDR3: TGTGCCAGCAGTTACTCGGGCGGGAGCTCCTACGAGCAGTACTTC.

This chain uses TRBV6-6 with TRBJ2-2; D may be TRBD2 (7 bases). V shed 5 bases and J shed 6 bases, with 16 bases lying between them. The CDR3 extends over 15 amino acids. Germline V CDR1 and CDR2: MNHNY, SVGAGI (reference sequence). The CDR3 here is CASSTPRGAPGELFF. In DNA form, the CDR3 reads TGTGCCAGCAGTACCCCCCGGGGGGCTCCCGGGGAGCTGTTTTTT.